This entry lists 16 T cell receptor beta chains sequenced from one sample in a study of T cells in localized non-small cell lung cancer. The table came from immunoSEQ multiplex PCR; TCRdb's copy has only in-frame clones and leaves some out. The repertoire holds about 52,000 clones, with roughly 88% as singletons. Sequencing used peripheral blood, obtained before any cancer treatment. These receptors were obtained from a male donor at least 60 years old with stage III squamous cell lung carcinoma.

This chain joins TRBV2 and TRBJ2-1; D call uncertain. The CDR3 runs to 15 residues. Germline V gives CDR1 SNHLY, CDR2 FYNNEI. V lost 1 base to trimming and J lost 1 base, with 8 bases between them. CDR3 in amino acids: CASSEDSGSYNEQFF. CDR3 DNA sequence: TGTGCCAGCAGTGAAGATTCGGGTTCCTACAATGAGCAGTTCTTC. Combining the CDR3 with reference TRBV2 and TRBJ2-1 gives the whole variable domain EPEVTQTPSHQVTQMGQEVILRCVPISNHLYFYWYRQILGQKVEFLVSFYNNEISEKSEIFDDQFSVERPDGSNFTLKIRSTKLEDSAMYFCASSEDSGSYNEQFFGPGTRLTVL.

V is TRBV5-4 and J is TRBJ2-7, with a tentative D call TRBD1 (5 bases). The germline V and J ends were trimmed by 2 bases and 5 bases, with 11 bases remaining between them. Germline lookup yields CDR1 SGHNT and CDR2 YYREEE (reference sequence). This CDR3 contains 13 residues. The CDR3 nucleotides are TGTGCCAGCAGCTTAAGTCCAGGGAACGAGCAGTACTTC. This sequence encodes CASSLSPGNEQYF.

V is TRBV30 and J is TRBJ2-2; TRBD2 agrees at 9 bases. Looked up from germline, CDR1 is GTSNPN and CDR2 is SVGIG (reference sequence). V gave up 2 bases and J gave up 3 bases; unmatched junction bases: 4. This CDR3 contains 15 residues. The CDR3 sequence: CAWSQRGADTGELFF. In DNA, the CDR3 is TGTGCCTGGAGTCAGCGGGGGGCGGACACCGGGGAGCTGTTTTTT.

The chain joins TRBV28 to TRBJ1-2, with 7 positions matching TRBD1. The V segment lost 6 bases and the J segment 1 base; nucleotides outside the gene matches: 11. The CDR3 sequence is 16 residues long. CDR1 and CDR2 (germline): MDHEN, SYDVKM. This chain's CDR3 is CASSSPEAGGNYGYTF. CDR3 in DNA: TGTGCCAGCAGCAGTCCCGAGGCAGGGGGTAACTATGGCTACACCTTC.

The chain recombines TRBV6-1 with TRBJ2-3; D might be TRBD2 (6 bases). Deletions cut 6 bases from V and 2 bases from J, with 9 bases between. The CDR3 covers 13 residues. Germline V CDR1 and CDR2: MNHNS, SASEGT. CDR3 sequence: CASRRDSTDTQYF. The CDR3 DNA follows: TGTGCCAGCAGGAGGGACTCCACAGATACGCAGTATTTT.

The genes are TRBV30 and TRBJ2-3, with D tentatively TRBD2 (5 bases). V lost 0 bases and J lost 0, with 13 bases in between. Germline V lookup: CDR1 GTSNPN, CDR2 SVGIG (reference sequence). There are 16 residues in the CDR3. The CDR3 loop is CAWSVLSGTSTDTQYF. CDR3 nucleotide sequence: TGTGCCTGGAGTGTACTAAGCGGAACTAGCACAGATACGCAGTATTTT.

The rearrangement links TRBV30 to TRBJ2-3; D call uncertain. The CDR3 has 13 residues. The V end lost 0 bases, the J end lost 1 base, and 5 bases lay between the germline ends. Germline lookup yields CDR1 GTSNPN and CDR2 SVGIG (reference sequence). For the CDR3, the DNA is TGTGCCTGGAGTGTTACCGGCACAGATACGCAGTATTTT. Translation gives CAWSVTGTDTQYF.

This clone was picked up a small number of times. The genes are TRBV2 and TRBJ1-5; TRBD1 aligns across 8 bases. Germline V CDR1 and CDR2: SNHLY, FYNNEI. The CDR3 is 15 amino acids. With V trimmed by 8 bases and J by 0 bases, 6 bases remained unmatched. Written as DNA, the CDR3 is TGTGCCAGCGCCCGGACAGGGAATAGCAATCAGCCCCAGCATTTT. Protein sequence: CASARTGNSNQPQHF.

V gene TRBV6-5 combines with J gene TRBJ2-7; D gene unclear. The V end was cut by 5 bases, the J end by 2 bases, with 7 bases between. The CDR3 contains 12 residues. CDR1 is MNHEY and CDR2 is SVGAGI in the germline V gene. The CDR3, as DNA: TGTGCCAGCAGTGGCGGAGCCTACGAGCAGTACTTC. It encodes CASSGGAYEQYF.

The chain employs TRBV19 and TRBJ1-4; the match to TRBD1 covers 7 bases. V lost 5 bases and J lost 10; bases outside the gene matches: 10. The CDR3 has 14 residues. Germline V lookup: CDR1 LNHDA, CDR2 SQIVND (reference sequence). CDR3 sequence (DNA): TGTGCCAGTAGTCCCGGGACAGCCCAGGGAAAACTGTTTTTT. Protein product: CASSPGTAQGKLFF.

V and J are TRBV5-1 and TRBJ2-7, with D hard to call. The CDR3 spans 15 residues. Germline CDR1 SGHRS, CDR2 YFSETQ. Trimming removed 4 bases at V and 4 bases at J, with 18 bases between. CDR3 DNA: TGCGCCAGCAGCCCCCGGCCGTCACTGACATACGAGCAGTACTTC. Its translation: CASSPRPSLTYEQYF. Full variable domain (remainder filled in from reference TRBV5-1 and TRBJ2-7): KAGVTQTPRYLIKTRGQQVTLSCSPISGHRSVSWYQQTPGQGLQFLFEYFSETQRNKGNFPGRFSGRQFSNSRSEMNVSTLELGDSALYLCASSPRPSLTYEQYFGPGTRLTVT.

This rearrangement joins TRBV28 to TRBJ2-7, with TRBD1 matching 7 bases. The CDR3 sequence is 13 residues long. Germline V gene data show CDR1 as MDHEN and CDR2 as SYDVKM. J gave up 7 bases and V 6 bases, and 9 bases lay outside the gene matches. The CDR3 here is CASSRDRVEEQYF. For the CDR3, the DNA is TGTGCCAGCAGCCGAGACAGGGTGGAAGAGCAGTACTTC.

This clone was seen a few times. V usage is TRBV6-5 and J usage is TRBJ2-7, with 7 nucleotides matching TRBD1. From germline, CDR1 is MNHEY and CDR2 SVGAGI. The CDR3 is 14 amino acids. Trimming at V came to 6 bases and at J to 0 bases, leaving 5 bases not matched to a gene. CDR3 region: CASRRTGDSYEQYF. The CDR3 DNA follows: TGTGCCAGCAGACGGACAGGCGACTCCTACGAGCAGTACTTC.

J is TRBJ2-2 and V is TRBV4-2; D is uncertain. From germline, CDR1 is LGHNA and CDR2 YNFKEQ. V was clipped by 5 bases and J by 0 bases, with 13 bases between them. The CDR3 is 16 residues long. CDR3 DNA: TGTGCCAGCAGCTGGCTAGACTCGGCGAACACCGGGGAGCTGTTTTTT. This codes for CASSWLDSANTGELFF.

The rearrangement joins TRBV5-1 to TRBJ2-5; unclear D gene. Trimming cost V 0 bases and J 1 base, with 7 bases left between them. The CDR3 covers 14 residues. CDR1 and CDR2 (germline): SGHRS, YFSETQ. The DNA of the CDR3 is TGCGCCAGCAGCTTGGGCCAGATCCAAGAGACCCAGTACTTC. It encodes CASSLGQIQETQYF.

The CDR3 protein is CASSPGTPTGELFF. In DNA, the CDR3 is TGCGCCAGCAGCCCAGGGACACCCACCGGGGAGCTGTTTTTT. This chain links TRBV5-1 with TRBJ2-2; the D gene is possibly TRBD1 (6 bases). Trimming took 4 bases from V and 4 from J, leaving 11 bases between them. Germline V gene lookup returns CDR1 SGHRS and CDR2 YFSETQ. The CDR3 is made up of 14 amino acids.